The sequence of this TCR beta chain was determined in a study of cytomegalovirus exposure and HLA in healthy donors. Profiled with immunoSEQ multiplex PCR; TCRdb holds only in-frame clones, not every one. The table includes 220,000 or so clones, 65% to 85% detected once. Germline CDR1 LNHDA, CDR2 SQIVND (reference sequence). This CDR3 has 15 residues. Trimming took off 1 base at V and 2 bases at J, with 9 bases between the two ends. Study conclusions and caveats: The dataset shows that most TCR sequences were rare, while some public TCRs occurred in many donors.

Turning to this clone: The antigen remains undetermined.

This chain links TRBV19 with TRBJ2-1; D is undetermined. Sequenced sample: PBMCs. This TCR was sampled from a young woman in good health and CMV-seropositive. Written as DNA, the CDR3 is TGTGCCAGTAGTATAGTGGGATTTCCCTACAATGAGCAGTTCTTC. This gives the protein CASSIVGFPYNEQFF.